The 29 T cell receptor beta chains in this list originate from one sample, sequenced in a study of T cells after posttransplantation cyclophosphamide. The repertoire was sequenced with immunoSEQ multiplex PCR; TCRdb's copy has only in-frame clones and lacks some. In the table there are more than 12,000 clones, about four fifths of which are singletons. The sample taken for sequencing was memory CD4+ T cells sorted from PBMCs. The origin of the receptors is a man aged 45 to 65.

The rearrangement joins TRBV30 to TRBJ2-6; no firm D call. With 3 bases removed from V and 1 base from J, the gap between germline ends came to 10 bases. Germline V gene sequence: CDR1 GTSNPN, CDR2 SVGIG (reference sequence). This CDR3 has 15 residues. CDR3 residues: CAWSRQESGANVLTF. The CDR3 DNA is TGTGCCTGGAGCCGACAAGAATCTGGGGCCAACGTCCTGACTTTC.

V gene TRBV7-2 combines with J gene TRBJ2-7, with D possibly TRBD2 on 7 matching bases. CDR1 and CDR2 from the germline V gene are SGHTA and FQGNSA. Trimming shortened V by 1 base and J by 7 bases, and 17 bases separated the two germline ends. There are 15 residues in the CDR3. The CDR3 region is CASSLGAEGGREQYF. In nucleotides, the CDR3 is TGTGCCAGCAGCTTAGGAGCGGAGGGGGGGCGGGAGCAGTACTTC.

The J gene is TRBJ1-3, the V gene TRBV27, with D uncertain. CDR1 is MNHEY, CDR2 SMNVEV, per germline (reference sequence). The V end was cut by 6 bases, the J end by 5 bases, with 11 bases between. This CDR3 spans 13 amino acids. This CDR3 is CASRGSFRNTIYF. The CDR3 nucleotides read TGTGCCAGCAGGGGGAGTTTTAGAAACACCATATATTTT.

This rearrangement joins TRBV20-1 to TRBJ2-7; 10 bases line up with TRBD1. There are 11 residues in the CDR3. Germline trimming cut 6 bases from V and 6 bases from J; bases unmatched to any gene: 2. The V gene's germline CDR1 is DFQATT and CDR2 SNEGSKA (reference sequence). The DNA for the CDR3 is TGCAGTGCGACAGGGGGCCTCGAGCAGTACTTC. This gives the protein CSATGGLEQYF.

This chain uses TRBV18 with TRBJ2-3; 8 positions agree with TRBD2. Germline V gene lookup returns CDR1 KGHSH and CDR2 LQKENI. The CDR3 runs to 15 residues. V gave up 2 bases and J gave up 1 base; unmatched junction bases: 2. In DNA form, the CDR3 reads TGTGCCAGCTCACCAGCGACTAGCGGCACAGATACGCAGTATTTT. Encoded protein: CASSPATSGTDTQYF.

The rearrangement joins TRBV7-6 to TRBJ2-5; D possibly corresponds to TRBD2 (5 bases). The CDR3 is made up of 12 amino acids. Between the trimmed V and J ends, which lost 5 bases and 5 bases, there was a span of 9 bases. Per germline, CDR1 SGHVS and CDR2 FNYEAQ. CDR3 amino acids: CASSLERETQYF. As DNA, the CDR3 is TGTGCCAGCAGCCTCGAGCGGGAGACCCAGTACTTC. Full variable domain (remainder filled in from reference TRBV7-6 and TRBJ2-5): GAGVSQSPRYKVTKRGQDVALRCDPISGHVSLYWYRQALGQGPEFLTYFNYEAQQDKSGLPNDRFSAERPEGSISTLTIQRTEQRDSAMYRCASSLERETQYFGPGTRLLVL.

The chain couples TRBV11-3 to TRBJ1-2, with TRBD1 matching 8 bases. The junction had 1 base not matched to a gene; V was cut back by 2 bases and J by 2 bases. The CDR3 totals 14 residues. Germline V gene lookup returns CDR1 SGHNT and CDR2 YENEEA. CDR3 region: CASSLTGGNYGYTF. The CDR3 DNA is TGTGCCAGCAGCTTAACAGGGGGGAACTATGGCTACACCTTC.

V and J are TRBV5-1 and TRBJ1-1; TRBD1 aligns across 8 bases. The CDR3 has 14 residues. CDR1 SGHRS and CDR2 YFSETQ come from the germline V gene. V lost 8 bases to trimming and J lost 0 bases; unmatched junction nucleotides: 6. The CDR3 nucleotides read TGCGCCAGTGGGACAGGAGAAATGAACACTGAAGCTTTCTTT. It is translated as CASGTGEMNTEAFF.

The chain is built from TRBV7-8 and TRBJ2-6, with 7 positions matching TRBD2. Germline V gene lookup returns CDR1 SGHVS and CDR2 FQNEAQ. V shed 3 bases, J shed 2 bases, and the junction held 10 bases outside the gene matches. The CDR3 loop spans 18 amino acids. Here the CDR3 reads CASSFSGGGGTGANVLTF. CDR3 sequence (DNA): TGTGCCAGCAGCTTCTCGGGGGGTGGGGGAACTGGGGCCAACGTCCTGACTTTC.

This clone was seen a few times. The chain uses TRBV29-1 and TRBJ2-1; D perhaps matches TRBD2 (7 bases). Looked up from germline, CDR1 is SQVTM and CDR2 is ANQGSEA. Trimming took off 7 bases at V and 0 bases at J, with 13 bases between the two ends. CDR3 length equals 14 residues. The chain's CDR3 is CSAGGTSSYNEQFF. CDR3 DNA sequence: TGCAGCGCCGGGGGGACAAGCTCCTACAATGAGCAGTTCTTC.

The rearrangement joins TRBV4-3 to TRBJ1-5, with D possibly being TRBD1 (5 bases). Between the trimmed V and J ends, which lost 0 bases and 7 bases, there was a span of 16 bases. The length of the CDR3 is 16 residues. CDR1 and CDR2 from the germline V gene are LGHNA and YSLEER. CDR3 sequence: CASSQDLTSGHQPQHF. The CDR3 region has the DNA TGCGCCAGCAGCCAAGATCTAACGTCAGGGCACCAGCCCCAGCATTTT.

The chain joins TRBV2 to TRBJ2-5; the D gene is possibly TRBD2 (6 bases). The DNA end is more similar to TRBJ2-7, so the J call may be wrong. This CDR3 is 11 amino acids long. Germline V gives CDR1 SNHLY, CDR2 FYNNEI. This chain's CDR3 is CASKLAYEQYF. The CDR3 nucleotides read TGTGCCAGCAAACTAGCTTACGAGCAGTACTTC.

The J gene is TRBJ1-5, the V gene TRBV28; D is possibly TRBD1 (5 bases). This CDR3 comprises 15 residues. Germline-derived CDR1 and CDR2 are MDHEN and SYDVKM. V lost 6 bases, J lost 3 bases, and 15 bases lay in between. The CDR3 sequence: CASSTLQQVNQPQHF. The CDR3 DNA reads TGTGCCAGCAGCACCCTACAACAGGTCAATCAGCCCCAGCATTTT.

The CDR3 region has the DNA TGTGCCAGTAGTATATCACAGGGGGCAGGTCTGCCACCCCTCCACTTT. It translates to CASSISQGAGLPPLHF. The rearrangement links TRBV19 to TRBJ1-6, with 9 bases lining up with TRBD1. Trimming cost V 2 bases and J 11 bases; bases outside gene matches: 10. Germline CDR1 reads LNHDA; CDR2 reads SQIVND (reference sequence). The CDR3 is made up of 16 amino acids.

This chain connects TRBV7-2 to TRBJ2-1, with D possibly matching TRBD2 (5 bases). This CDR3 contains 15 residues. Between the trimmed V and J ends, which lost 0 bases and 0 bases, there was a span of 6 bases. In germline, CDR1 is SGHTA, CDR2 FQGNSA. The CDR3: CASSLAGSSYNEQFF. The CDR3 DNA follows: TGTGCCAGCAGCTTAGCGGGGAGCTCCTACAATGAGCAGTTCTTC. The complete variable domain, with remaining parts taken from reference TRBV7-2 and TRBJ2-1, reads GAGVSQSPSNKVTEKGKDVELRCDPISGHTALYWYRQSLGQGLEFLIYFQGNSAPDKSGLPSDRFSAERTGGSVSTLTIQRTQQEDSAVYLCASSLAGSSYNEQFFGPGTRLTVL.

The genes are TRBV19 and TRBJ1-2; tentative D call: TRBD1 (5 bases). This CDR3 is 15 amino acids long. Germline assignment: CDR1 LNHDA and CDR2 SQIVND (reference sequence). Trimming shortened V by 3 bases and J by 3 bases, and 14 bases separated the two germline ends. CDR3 bases: TGTGCCAGTAGTATGATAAGGGGCTTCGACTATGGCTACACCTTC. Amino acid sequence: CASSMIRGFDYGYTF.

Regarding this clone: The junction does not match germline at one end; this may be a read error. The V gene is TRBV29-1, the J gene TRBJ1-2; a weak D match, TRBD1 (5 bases). This CDR3 spans 9 amino acids. Germline assignment: CDR1 SQVTM and CDR2 ANQGSEA. The CDR3 sequence is CSVLEGRAF. The CDR3 DNA is TGCAGCGTTCTGGAGGGGAGGGCCTTC.

The chain employs TRBV5-4 and TRBJ1-5; possible D gene TRBD1, 6 bases. Trimming removed 1 base at V and 5 bases at J, with 16 bases between. Per germline, CDR1 SGHNT and CDR2 YYREEE (reference sequence). CDR3 length: 16 amino acids. The CDR3, as DNA: TGTGCCAGCAGCTTGAACGGACAGTCACACTATCAGCCCCAGCATTTT. It codes for CASSLNGQSHYQPQHF.

This clone occurred a few times. This chain joins TRBV7-8 and TRBJ1-4; D is uncertain. V was pared by 2 bases and J by 8 bases, with 12 bases between. The CDR3 has 14 amino acids. Germline V lookup: CDR1 SGHVS, CDR2 FQNEAQ. CDR3 nucleotide sequence: TGTGCCAGCAGCTTAAGCACAGCCGGAGAAAAACTGTTTTTT. Translated, it gives CASSLSTAGEKLFF.

V gene TRBV5-1 combines with J gene TRBJ1-1; D is perhaps TRBD1 (5 bases). The CDR3 extends over 15 amino acids. Germline loops: CDR1 SGHRS, CDR2 YFSETQ. Trimming pared 1 base from V and 0 bases from J, leaving 10 bases between. CDR3 DNA sequence: TGCGCCAGCAGCTTGTCAGGGAGGCTGAACACTGAAGCTTTCTTT. Its protein product is CASSLSGRLNTEAFF.

The chain combines TRBV7-8 with TRBJ2-7; 7 nucleotides align to TRBD2. Losses at the gene ends were 5 bases for V and 9 bases for J; bases not matched to a gene: 10. From germline, CDR1 is SGHVS and CDR2 FQNEAQ. The CDR3 runs 13 residues. CDR3 sequence: CASSGTERGRQYF. The CDR3 nucleotides read TGTGCCAGCAGCGGTACTGAGCGGGGTAGGCAGTACTTC.

This chain links TRBV5-4 with TRBJ1-3; D ambiguous. The CDR3 spans 14 residues. V lost 5 bases and J lost 0, with 9 bases in between. CDR1 SGHNT and CDR2 YYREEE come from the germline V gene (reference sequence). The DNA for the CDR3 is TGTGCCAGCAGTAATTCACACTCTGGAAACACCATATATTTT. It yields the protein CASSNSHSGNTIYF. The full variable domain, in which reference TRBV5-4 and TRBJ1-3 provide the parts outside the CDR3, is ETGVTQSPTHLIKTRGQQVTLRCSSQSGHNTVSWYQQALGQGPQFIFQYYREEENGRGNFPPRFSGLQFPNYSSELNVNALELDDSALYLCASSNSHSGNTIYFGEGSWLTVV.

A few counts support this clone. The chain recombines TRBV7-2 with TRBJ2-3; TRBD2 aligns across 11 bases. The CDR3 sequence is 14 residues long. After removal of 5 bases from V and 6 bases from J, the junction contained 4 bases not matched to a gene. Germline values: CDR1 SGHTA, CDR2 FQGNSA. CDR3 sequence: CASSDSGRGDTQYF. The CDR3 DNA reads as TGTGCCAGCAGCGATAGCGGGAGGGGGGATACGCAGTATTTT.

The gene calls are TRBV29-1 and TRBJ2-1, with D perhaps TRBD2 (7 bases). The length of the CDR3 is 14 residues. The ends were cut back, 5 bases at V and 2 bases at J, with 13 bases in the middle. CDR1 SQVTM and CDR2 ANQGSEA come from the germline V gene. DNA of the CDR3: TGCAGCGTTTCAAGAGGGGGGGCCTACAATGAGCAGTTCTTC. It yields the protein CSVSRGGAYNEQFF.

The rearrangement uses TRBV7-6 and TRBJ2-3; tentatively, D is TRBD2 (6 bases). Trimming cost V 5 bases and J 3 bases, with 12 bases left between them. The CDR3 extends over 14 amino acids. Per germline, CDR1 SGHVS and CDR2 FNYEAQ. CDR3 coding DNA: TGTGCCAGCAGCCCCCTGCGGGAAACAGATACGCAGTATTTT. Its protein product is CASSPLRETDTQYF.

This chain connects TRBV18 to TRBJ2-1; the match to TRBD2 covers 7 bases. V dropped 4 bases and J dropped 1; count of bases not matched to a gene: 4. This CDR3 is built from 15 residues. The germline V gene encodes CDR1 KGHSH and CDR2 LQKENI. CDR3 protein: CASSQSGASYNEQFF. The DNA of the CDR3 is TGTGCCAGCTCACAAAGCGGGGCTTCCTACAATGAGCAGTTCTTC.

This clone was counted a few times. The chain carries TRBV21-1 and TRBJ1-1. TRBV21-1 is a known pseudogene. The CDR3 totals 15 residues. The CDR3 DNA is TGTGCCAGCTCTGCTGGGCGGGATGGATGGACTGAAGCTTTCTTT. Translation gives CASSAGRDGWTEAFF.

This sequence joins TRBV5-4 and TRBJ1-1; D may be TRBD1 (5 bases). CDR3 length: 13 amino acids. V shed 4 bases and J shed 1 base, with 8 bases lying between them. Germline loops: CDR1 SGHNT, CDR2 YYREEE (reference sequence). CDR3 nucleotide sequence: TGTGCCAGCAGCCGGCAGGGGAACACTGAAGCTTTCTTT. Translation: CASSRQGNTEAFF.

The chain couples TRBV2 to TRBJ1-5; D gene unclear. CDR1 SNHLY and CDR2 FYNNEI come from the germline V gene. This CDR3 has 15 residues. Trimming removed 0 bases from V and 7 bases from J, with 13 bases in between. The CDR3 nucleotides are TGTGCCAGCAGTGAAGCAATGCCAGGTGGCCAGCCCCAGCATTTT. The encoded protein is CASSEAMPGGQPQHF.